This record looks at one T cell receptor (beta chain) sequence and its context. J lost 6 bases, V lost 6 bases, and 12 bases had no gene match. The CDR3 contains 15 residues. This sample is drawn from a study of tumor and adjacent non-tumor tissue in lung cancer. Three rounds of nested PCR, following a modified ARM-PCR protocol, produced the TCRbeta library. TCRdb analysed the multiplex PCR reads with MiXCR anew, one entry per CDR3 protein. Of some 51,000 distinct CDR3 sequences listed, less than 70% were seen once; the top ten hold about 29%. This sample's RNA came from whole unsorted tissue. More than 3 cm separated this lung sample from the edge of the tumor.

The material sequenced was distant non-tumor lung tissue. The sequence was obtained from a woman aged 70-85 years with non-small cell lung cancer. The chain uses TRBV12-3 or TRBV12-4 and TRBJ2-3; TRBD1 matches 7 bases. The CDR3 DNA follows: TGTGCCAGCAGATTGACAGGGCTCCAGCACGATACGCAGTATTTT. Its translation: CASRLTGLQHDTQYF.